The clone carrying this TCR beta chain was detected a few times. What it recognizes is unknown. The entry originates in a study of blood T cells in healthy people across ages. Overall study findings and caveats: In older individuals, TCR beta diversity per million T cells was lower, falling roughly linearly with age.

Caucasian individuals from Russia who were healthy and aged about 6 to 90 acted as donors. The V gene lost 4 bases and the J gene lost 0 bases, with 10 bases spanning the gap. Germline CDR1 and CDR2: LGHDT and YNNKEL (reference sequence). CDR3 length equals 16 residues. A second PCR of roughly 6 to 12 cycles used a sample-barcoded 5' primer and a J-beta primer mix. Each CDR3 protein is one row after TCRdb ran MiXCR on the 5' RACE reads. The sample includes some 560,000 distinct CDR3 sequences, approximately 26% of them seen just once. Separately, the same data were catalogued under a study of T cells of mothers and their children. From that study: The donors comprised over 5 children and their three healthy Caucasian mothers. Sample barcodes and 2-4 random nucleotides came from the second PCR's M1S primer.

This chain joins TRBV3-1 and TRBJ1-6, with D maybe TRBD1 (5 bases). The specimen was blood. This TCR derives from a boy younger than 10 in good health. The CDR3 nucleotides read TGTGCCAGCAGCCCTGAGGGGAGCTCCTATAATTCACCCCTCCACTTT. This codes for CASSPEGSSYNSPLHF.